This record covers a single TCR beta chain. What it binds is not known. The entry originates in a study of T-cell memory formation after mild COVID-19. The TCR alpha and TCR beta cDNA libraries, bearing sample barcodes and UMIs, were generated by 5'RACE using constant-segment primers. In TCRdb, the 5' RACE reads were re-called with MiXCR into one record per CDR3 protein. The sample lists some 320,000 distinct CDR3 sequences, approximately 15% occurring once. In germline, CDR1 is DFQATT, CDR2 SNEGSKA (reference sequence). The CDR3 is 13 amino acids. V gave up 6 bases and J gave up 4 bases, with 14 bases separating them. Study results and caveats: Some clones that responded turned up in pre-infection memory, which suggests that cross-reactive memory joined in.

This receptor was obtained from a man between 18 and 35 years old who had mild COVID-19 (a few samples of this study predate the infection). Cell type and time point are not known. This sequence joins TRBV20-1 and TRBJ2-3; unclear D gene. What was sequenced was PBMCs or a T cell subset sorted from them (not recorded which). The CDR3 DNA sequence: TGCAGTGCCCTAGTCCTGGTGGCAGATACGCAGTATTTT. Its protein product is CSALVLVADTQYF.